These 9 T cell receptor beta chains originate from one sample sequenced in a study of shared clonotypes between healthy human individuals. Repertoires were generated with immunoSEQ multiplex PCR, while TCRdb's copy carries only in-frame clones and drops some. The sample comprises 2 million to 2.5 million clones, approximately 90% of which are singletons, and 0.3% to 0.4% rests with the top ten. The material sequenced was naive CD4+ T cells from PBMCs. Stated subset: CD45RA+ positively selected. The receptors shown here come from a man between 18 and 35 years old in good health. Some clones in this sample may be carry-over from other donors' samples.

This chain uses TRBV6-1 with TRBJ2-3; maybe TRBD2 (5 bases). Trimming removed 6 bases from V and 6 bases from J, with 16 bases in between. The CDR3 has 14 amino acids. In germline, CDR1 is MNHNS, CDR2 SASEGT. CDR3 residues: CASRTLRVADTQYF. For the CDR3, the DNA is TGTGCCAGCAGGACATTGCGGGTGGCGGATACGCAGTATTTT.

Only one count was recorded for this clone. The chain combines TRBV10-3 with TRBJ2-1; D is unclear. Trimming pared 4 bases from V and 7 bases from J, leaving 17 bases between. Germline CDR1 and CDR2: ENHRY and SYGVKD. This CDR3 has 15 amino acids. The DNA of the CDR3 is TGTGCCATCAGTGGAATGAGTCAAGGATTGAATGAGCAGTTCTTC. Amino acids: CAISGMSQGLNEQFF.

This chain joins TRBV2 and TRBJ2-1; TRBD2 aligns across 7 bases. The CDR3 totals 16 residues. The germline CDR1 and CDR2 sequences are SNHLY and FYNNEI. J gave up 8 bases and V 6 bases, and 16 bases lay outside the gene matches. The CDR3, as DNA: TGTGCCAGCAGAAACCCCCTGGGGAGGGATCAGGATGAGCAGTTCTTC. It codes for CASRNPLGRDQDEQFF.

The chain couples TRBV7-3 to TRBJ2-5; possibly TRBD1 or TRBD2 for D (5 bases each). The CDR3 covers 13 residues. Per germline, CDR1 SGHTA and CDR2 FQGTGA. Trimming cost V 5 bases and J 5 bases, with 12 bases left between them. CDR3 nucleotides: TGTGCCAGCAGCCAGGGACCTCGGGAGACCCAGTACTTC. Residues: CASSQGPRETQYF.

As DNA, the CDR3 is TGCGCCAGCAGGGGAGACCTTTATACGCAGTATTTT. It is translated as CASRGDLYTQYF. The chain recombines TRBV4-1 with TRBJ2-3, with D possibly being TRBD2 (5 bases). This CDR3 region has 12 residues. The V end lost 6 bases, the J end lost 7 bases, and 11 bases lay between the germline ends. CDR1 and CDR2 from the germline V gene are MGHRA and YSYEKL.

V gene TRBV7-8 combines with J gene TRBJ2-2; the D gene is possibly TRBD2 (5 bases). The CDR3 length is 16 residues. V lost 6 bases and J lost 6, with 20 bases in between. Germline loops: CDR1 SGHVS, CDR2 FQNEAQ. The CDR3 sequence is CASRPEGRIGSGELFF. For the CDR3, the DNA is TGTGCCAGCAGACCCGAGGGCAGGATCGGGTCCGGGGAGCTGTTTTTT.

This clone was counted a single time. This chain connects TRBV28 to TRBJ1-4; unclear D gene. The CDR3 covers 13 residues. Looked up from germline, CDR1 is MDHEN and CDR2 is SYDVKM. The V end lost 8 bases, the J end lost 4 bases, and 11 bases lay between the germline ends. CDR3 protein: CASGDFSNEKLFF. The CDR3 DNA reads as TGTGCCAGCGGCGACTTTAGTAATGAAAAACTGTTTTTT.

The sample holds a few counts of this clone. The V call is TRBV11-2, the J call TRBJ1-2; tentatively, D is TRBD1 (5 bases). There are 13 residues in the CDR3. V dropped 2 bases and J dropped 2 bases, with 6 bases sitting between them. Germline V gene data show CDR1 as SGHAT and CDR2 as FQNNGV. The CDR3 region is CASSLPGNYGYTF. CDR3 sequence (DNA): TGTGCCAGCAGCTTACCAGGGAACTATGGCTACACCTTC.

V usage is TRBV7-6 and J usage is TRBJ1-3; 10 positions match TRBD1. After removal of 4 bases from V and 1 base from J, the junction contained 4 bases not matched to a gene. Per the germline V gene, CDR1 is SGHVS and CDR2 is FNYEAQ. The CDR3 totals 16 residues. The CDR3 nucleotides are TGTGCCAGCAGCTCGGGACAGGGGCGATCTGGAAACACCATATATTTT. This gives the protein CASSSGQGRSGNTIYF.